What follows are 2 T cell receptor beta chains derived from one specimen sequenced in a study of blood T cell dynamics during melanoma immunotherapy. The time point denotes: week 3, after first cycle of checkpoint inhibitor. Sequenced by immunoSEQ multiplex PCR; TCRdb stores in-frame clones only, minus some. The sample records about 5,600 clones, more than 75% being singletons. The specimen was blood, collected from a patient treated with checkpoint blockade. The receptor source for this set is a human donor with melanoma. Some clones in this sample may be carry-over from other donors' samples.

This chain uses TRBV6-6 with TRBJ2-1; 9 positions agree with TRBD2. Trimming took 6 bases from V and 4 from J; bases not matched to a gene: 4. This CDR3 region has 14 residues. Germline CDR1 reads MNHNY; CDR2 reads SVGAGI (reference sequence). DNA for the CDR3: TGTGCCAGCAGGGGGCTAGCGGGGTACAATGAGCAGTTCTTC. It specifies CASRGLAGYNEQFF.

This clone was seen a handful of times. J is TRBJ1-3 and V is TRBV4-1; no clear D gene. This CDR3 has 15 amino acids. Germline CDR1 MGHRA, CDR2 YSYEKL. Trimming removed 0 bases from V and 2 bases from J, with 8 bases in between. Written as DNA, the CDR3 is TGCGCCAGCAGCCAAGATCGGTCCCCTGGAAACACCATATATTTT. The encoded protein is CASSQDRSPGNTIYF.